The 17 T cell receptor beta chains presented below share a single source sample, sequenced in a study of PD-1 blockade in classical Hodgkin lymphoma. Indicated time point: cycle 4 day 1 (C4D1), after around six weeks of nivolumab. Each patient experienced a relapse that followed autologous stem cell transplantation, and brentuximab vedotin exposure varied. The assay was immunoSEQ multiplex PCR, and TCRdb's table has in-frame clones only and misses some. The repertoire holds 43,000 or so clones, more than 70% seen once, with 37% in the top ten. The sequenced sample was peripheral blood mononuclear cells (PBMCs), obtained before the fourth cycle of nivolumab. The receptors originated from a human donor with classical Hodgkin lymphoma.

This chain uses TRBV10-3 with TRBJ1-1; D is possibly TRBD1 (5 bases). CDR1 ENHRY and CDR2 SYGVKD come from the germline V gene. This CDR3 spans 14 amino acids. The V and J ends lost 3 bases and 4 bases respectively, with 12 bases between them. CDR3 nucleotide sequence: TGTGCCATCAGTGAAGGCGAAAGGGGCACTGAAGCTTTCTTT. As protein: CAISEGERGTEAFF.

This rearrangement joins TRBV9 to TRBJ1-1; TRBD1 aligns across 7 bases. The junction had 6 bases not matched to a gene; V was cut back by 4 bases and J by 3 bases. The germline gives CDR1 SGDLS, CDR2 YYNGEE. CDR3 length: 14 residues. The CDR3 spells CASSIQGGDTEAFF. CDR3 DNA sequence: TGTGCCAGCAGCATCCAGGGGGGGGACACTGAAGCTTTCTTT.

This chain uses TRBV29-1 with TRBJ2-6, with D maybe TRBD2 (5 bases). CDR1 and CDR2 (germline): SQVTM, ANQGSEA. The CDR3 contains 15 residues. The V gene lost 4 bases and the J gene lost 0 bases, with 10 bases spanning the gap. CDR3 bases: TGCAGCGTTGGATTCGGGGTCTCTGGGGCCAACGTCCTGACTTTC. Amino acids: CSVGFGVSGANVLTF.

The chain combines TRBV5-1 with TRBJ1-1; D call uncertain. The CDR3 length is 16 residues. Trimming pared 3 bases from V and 0 bases from J, leaving 15 bases between. Germline CDR1 reads SGHRS; CDR2 reads YFSETQ. Here the CDR3 DNA reads TGCGCCAGCAGCTCGTCCTTAGCGGCATTGAACACTGAAGCTTTCTTT. Translated, it gives CASSSSLAALNTEAFF.

There are a few counts of this clone. The sample has other DNA sequences that encode this CDR3 too. This chain links TRBV30 with TRBJ1-5; no clear D gene. CDR1 and CDR2 from the germline V gene are GTSNPN and SVGIG (reference sequence). Trimming shortened V by 0 bases and J by 0 bases, and 3 bases separated the two germline ends. This CDR3 is 13 amino acids long. The CDR3 nucleotides are TGTGCCTGGAGTGTTGATAGCAATCAGCCCCAGCATTTT. This encodes CAWSVDSNQPQHF. Filled out from reference TRBV30 and TRBJ1-5, the complete variable domain reads SQTIHQWPATLVQPVGSPLSLECTVEGTSNPNLYWYRQAAGRGLQLLFYSVGIGQISSEVPQNLSASRPQDRQFILSSKKLLLSDSGFYLCAWSVDSNQPQHFGDGTRLSIL.

The rearrangement links TRBV18 to TRBJ2-1; D tentatively reads TRBD1 or TRBD2 (5 bases each). CDR1 and CDR2 (germline): KGHSH, LQKENI. This CDR3 is built from 13 residues. V was pared by 6 bases and J by 5 bases, with 11 bases between. The CDR3 here is CASSSGTDNEQFF. In DNA, the CDR3 is TGTGCCAGCTCTAGTGGGACGGACAATGAGCAGTTCTTC.

The chain links TRBV11-2 to TRBJ1-2; D is undetermined. The CDR3 length is 13 residues. CDR1 and CDR2 (germline): SGHAT, FQNNGV. Trimming removed 5 bases from V and 0 bases from J, with 7 bases in between. The CDR3 DNA reads as TGTGCCAGCAGCCCAGAGACTAACTATGGCTACACCTTC. Its protein is CASSPETNYGYTF.

This clone has more than one count but fewer than ten. This chain links TRBV2 with TRBJ2-2, with no clear D. Trimming left V 6 bases short and J 1 base short, with 9 bases between. Germline CDR1 SNHLY, CDR2 FYNNEI. This CDR3 region has 14 residues. CDR3 region: CASSPDGNTGELFF. CDR3 in DNA: TGTGCCAGCAGCCCGGACGGGAACACCGGGGAGCTGTTTTTT.

The chain joins TRBV19 to TRBJ1-3; tentative D call: TRBD1 (6 bases). V gave up 1 base and J gave up 3 bases, with 10 bases separating them. In germline, CDR1 is LNHDA, CDR2 SQIVND (reference sequence). CDR3 length equals 15 residues. The CDR3 protein is CASSIAGAGGNTIYF. The DNA of the CDR3 is TGTGCCAGTAGTATAGCAGGGGCTGGTGGAAACACCATATATTTT.

V is TRBV6-1 and J is TRBJ1-5; TRBD1 might be the D (6 bases). The CDR3 totals 15 residues. V lost 0 bases and J 7 bases, leaving 13 bases between the germline ends. Germline assignment: CDR1 MNHNS and CDR2 SASEGT. The CDR3 DNA is TGTGCCAGCAGTGAAGCTAGCCAGGGGTTACAGCCCCAGCATTTT. Translating gives CASSEASQGLQPQHF.

V usage is TRBV4-2 and J usage is TRBJ1-2; maybe TRBD1 (5 bases). CDR3 length: 15 amino acids. V was cut by 0 bases and J by 4 bases, with 12 bases left in between. The germline CDR1 and CDR2 sequences are LGHNA and YNFKEQ. The CDR3 here is CASSQDWARAYGYTF. The CDR3 nucleotides are TGTGCCAGCAGCCAAGATTGGGCCAGGGCCTATGGCTACACCTTC.

This chain joins TRBV5-1 and TRBJ2-3; 7 bases are a match to TRBD1. The trim removed 0 bases at V and 2 bases at J, leaving 3 bases unmatched. CDR1 and CDR2 (germline): SGHRS, YFSETQ. This CDR3 is built from 15 residues. The CDR3: CASSLGQGLTDTQYF. As DNA, the CDR3 is TGCGCCAGCAGCTTGGGACAGGGCCTCACAGATACGCAGTATTTT.

The rearrangement uses TRBV28 and TRBJ1-1; weak D call: TRBD1 (6 bases). There are 12 residues in the CDR3. CDR1 MDHEN and CDR2 SYDVKM come from the germline V gene. The V and J ends lost 5 bases and 8 bases respectively, with 12 bases between them. CDR3 DNA sequence: TGTGCCAGCAGTCAACAGGGTAGGGAAGCTTTCTTT. This codes for CASSQQGREAFF.

V gene TRBV10-2 combines with J gene TRBJ2-1; D is possibly TRBD2 (6 bases). The V gene's germline CDR1 is WSHSY and CDR2 SAAADI. Trimming cost V 3 bases and J 2 bases, with 11 bases left between them. The CDR3 length is 15 residues. This chain's CDR3 is CASSDPGETYNEQFF. The CDR3 DNA sequence: TGCGCCAGCAGTGATCCGGGGGAGACCTACAATGAGCAGTTCTTC.

This clone has only one observation. The chain couples TRBV18 to TRBJ2-7; 7 bases are a match to TRBD1. V gave up 4 bases and J gave up 4 bases; unmatched junction bases: 1. CDR1 and CDR2 from the germline V gene are KGHSH and LQKENI. The CDR3 covers 12 residues. The CDR3 loop reads CASSRQGYEQYF. CDR3 DNA: TGTGCCAGCTCACGACAGGGTTACGAGCAGTACTTC.

The CDR3 nucleotides read TGCGCCAGCAGCTCTGGGGGCACAGATACGCAGTATTTT. It yields the protein CASSSGGTDTQYF. This sequence joins TRBV5-1 and TRBJ2-3, with D unclear. The V end was cut by 3 bases, the J end by 1 base, with 6 bases between. CDR3 length: 13 residues. Germline CDR1 SGHRS, CDR2 YFSETQ.

This chain uses TRBV10-3 with TRBJ2-5; D may be TRBD2 (6 bases). This CDR3 region has 13 residues. Germline V gives CDR1 ENHRY, CDR2 SYGVKD. V was trimmed by 3 bases and J by 2 bases, leaving 7 bases between them. CDR3 region: CAISDSGQETQYF. In DNA form, the CDR3 reads TGTGCCATCAGTGATAGCGGTCAAGAGACCCAGTACTTC.